This is a list of T cell receptor beta chains from one sample in a study of response to subunit inactivated influenza vaccine. Using its own MiXCR run on the RT-PCR reads, TCRdb lists one record per CDR3 protein. The sample holds fewer than 600,000 distinct CDR3 sequences; less than 7.5% are singletons and the top ten take around 13%. The source was PBMCs from blood, collected about 24 months after vaccination. The receptors originated from a man between 45 and 75 years old who received an inactivated influenza vaccine. Each CDR3 is given with its conserved first and last residue. Each record gives: D gene, J gene, V gene, clone size, CDR3 protein, CDR3 DNA. The D gene is left open where the match is weak. Not every row has a clone size; where given, it reads once, few, many or a size class.

>NA|TRBJ2-1|TRBV20-1|many
CSASRTTRYNEQFF
TGCAGTGCCTCACGAACGACTAGATACAATGAGCAGTTCTTC
>TRBD1|TRBJ2-7|TRBV27|NA
CASSLVGTASYEQYF
TGTGCCAGCAGTTTAGTGGGGACAGCGTCCTACGAGCAGTACTTC
>NA|TRBJ2-3|TRBV10-3|many
CASSGVTSTDTQYF
TGTGCCTCCAGTGGGGTGACGAGCACAGATACGCAGTATTTT
>NA|TRBJ2-4|TRBV28|NA
CASSLVTAVAKNIQYF
TGTGCCAGCAGTTTAGTCACAGCCGTGGCCAAAAACATTCAGTACTTC
>NA|TRBJ2-5|TRBV29-1|NA
CSVATGGTETQYF
TGCAGCGTTGCGACAGGAGGTACGGAGACCCAGTACTTC
>TRBD2|TRBJ2-3|TRBV6-2/TRBV6-3|few
CASSSSGTRMGTQYF
TGTGCCAGCAGTTCCTCCGGGACTAGGATGGGTACGCAGTATTTT
>NA|TRBJ1-3|TRBV6-5|once
CASSYGTLGDSGNTIYF
TGTGCCAGCAGTTACGGGACACTTGGCGACTCTGGAAACACCATATATTTT
>TRBD2|TRBJ2-3|TRBV29-1|few
CSVGLAGGPTDTQYF
TGCAGCGTGGGACTAGCGGGAGGCCCCACAGATACGCAGTATTTT
>NA|TRBJ1-5|TRBV6-2/TRBV6-3|NA
CAARSAGSYSNHPQHF
TGTGCCGCAAGGAGTGCAGGGTCCTATAGCAATCACCCCCAGCATTTT
>TRBD2|TRBJ2-3|TRBV11-2|few
CASSLSSRTSGRPRLTDTQYF
TGTGCCAGCAGCTTATCTTCCAGGACTAGCGGGAGGCCACGACTCACAGATACGCAGTATTTT
>NA|TRBJ2-7|TRBV9|NA
CASSVATQGSIYEQYF
TGTGCCAGCAGCGTAGCCACCCAGGGATCAATCTACGAGCAGTACTTC
>NA|TRBJ2-2|TRBV7-2|once
CASSVLGDAGELFF
TGTGCCAGCAGCGTGTTGGGGGACGCCGGGGAGCTGTTTTTT
>TRBD1|TRBJ1-5|TRBV6-2/TRBV6-3|NA
CASSGVAADRTPQPQHF
TGTGCCAGCAGTGGTGTAGCCGCGGACAGGACGCCTCAGCCCCAGCATTTT
>NA|TRBJ2-7|TRBV3-1|NA
CASSRILGQSEQYF
TGTGCCAGCAGTCGAATTCTAGGACAGTCCGAGCAGTACTTC
>NA|TRBJ2-1|TRBV28|few
CASSFGSGEQFF
TGTGCCAGCAGTTTTGGGTCGGGTGAGCAGTTCTTC
>TRBD1|TRBJ2-3|TRBV11-2|many
CASSPGTAFTDTQYF
TGTGCCAGCAGCCCTGGGACAGCTTTCACAGATACGCAGTATTTT
>TRBD1|TRBJ2-7|TRBV7-2|many
CASSPTGGSSYEQYF
TGTGCCAGCAGCCCGACAGGGGGAAGCTCCTACGAGCAGTACTTC
>NA|TRBJ2-1|TRBV12-3/TRBV12-4|few
CASSFRADNEQFF
TGTGCCAGCAGTTTTAGGGCAGACAATGAGCAGTTCTTC
>TRBD1|TRBJ1-1|TRBV10-2|few
CASSDGTGGMNTEAFF
TGCGCCAGCAGTGACGGGACAGGGGGTATGAACACTGAAGCTTTCTTT
>NA|TRBJ2-1|TRBV25-1|few
CASSSARKLHEQFF
TGTGCCAGCAGTTCAGCTAGAAAGCTCCATGAGCAGTTCTTC
>NA|TRBJ1-1|TRBV7-8|NA
CASSLEHVNTEAFF
TGTGCCAGCAGCTTAGAACACGTGAACACTGAAGCTTTCTTT
>TRBD1|TRBJ2-5|TRBV9|NA
CASSAHSQGASRETQYF
TGTGCCAGCAGCGCCCACAGTCAGGGGGCAAGTAGGGAGACCCAGTACTTC
>TRBD1|TRBJ1-1|TRBV2|NA
CASSRGRDTEAFF
TGTGCCAGCAGCAGGGGGCGCGACACTGAAGCTTTCTTT
>TRBD2|TRBJ2-5|TRBV20-1|few
CSASKTSGPQETQYF
TGCAGTGCTAGTAAGACTAGCGGACCACAAGAGACCCAGTACTTC
>NA|TRBJ2-1|TRBV6-5|few
CASSYSRGAYNEQFF
TGTGCCAGCAGTTACTCGCGCGGGGCCTACAATGAGCAGTTCTTC
>TRBD1|TRBJ2-1|TRBV4-2|many
CASSQGTGRGSYNEQFF
TGTGCCAGCAGCCAGGGGACAGGGAGGGGGTCCTACAATGAGCAGTTCTTC
>NA|TRBJ2-5|TRBV5-1|NA
CASSLVGVNQETQYF
TGCGCCAGCAGCTTGGTGGGGGTAAACCAAGAGACCCAGTACTTC
>TRBD1|TRBJ1-2|TRBV7-9|few
CASSSEWNRGNYGYTF
TGTGCCAGCAGCTCGGAGTGGAACAGGGGGAACTATGGCTACACCTTC
>NA|TRBJ2-3|TRBV12-3/TRBV12-4|many
CASSPEVDTQYF
TGTGCCAGCAGTCCCGAGGTAGATACGCAGTATTTT